This T cell receptor (beta chain) was profiled in a study of CD8+ T cells in alopecia areata (dated by TCRdb to 2016 to 2019). Describing the broader study: Treated patients were enrolled in an open-label pilot trial of oral tofacitinib at 5 to 10 mg twice daily for moderate-to-severe alopecia areata. Clonality in the scalp was compared among normal scalp (n=4), patchy alopecia areata scalp (n=8), and alopecia totalis/universalis scalp (n=8). The SALT score, which quantifies the percentage of affected scalp surface area, was used to measure disease severity in treated patients. Biopsies were taken from tofacitinib-treated patients at baseline and at 4 and 24 weeks of treatment, and a later scalp biopsy was taken in several of the tofacitinib-treated patients. TCRbeta CDR3 regions were amplified by immunoSEQ multiplex PCR using 35 Vbeta forward and 13 Jbeta reverse primers. To study T cell clonal expansion in alopecia areata, the researchers applied high-throughput TCRbeta sequencing to both the C3H/HeJ mouse model and human patients. Scalp tissue and sorted CD4+ and CD8+ peripheral blood T cells from patchy and totalis/universalis alopecia areata patients and from healthy controls were covered by human TCRbeta sequencing. Tofacitinib was given for 6 to 18 months, followed by 6 months of follow-up off drug to assess delayed response and recurrence. RNA was obtained with the PAXgene miRNA kit for fixed scalp, the miRNeasy kit for PBMCs, and the RNeasy kit for mouse skin. Broader findings and caveats from the paper: Compared with normal scalp, lesional scalp had higher clonality and more expanded CD8+ clones, particularly in alopecia totalis/universalis, a pattern that suggests antigenic drive. Because the treated cohort was small and had just a single nonresponder, larger studies are needed to establish links between baseline CD8+ expansion and response. Tofacitinib significantly lowered scalp clonality and the number of expanded CD8+ clones among the top 100 scalp clones. Unlike mouse skin, where gammadelta T cells dominate, normal human skin contains resident alphabeta T cells that get sequenced too, which complicates analysis of the scalp TCR repertoire. Shared TCR sequences between patients were less evident than in mice, which may be partly attributable to HLA diversity in the patient population. During tofacitinib treatment, many expanded lesional clones remained in scalp and blood, and this persistence may partly explain relapse after treatment is stopped.

Library preparation was by the immunoSEQ multiplex PCR assay. For TCR sequencing, RNA was extracted from every sample and reverse transcribed into cDNA to serve as template. SuperScript III was used for first-strand cDNA synthesis, primed with a 2:1 mix of oligo-dT and random hexamers. A synthetic immune receptor repertoire was used to measure amplification bias, and any remaining bias was corrected computationally. The source study handled its data this way. Raw reads were preprocessed to remove errors, and CDR3 was defined according to IMGT conventions as the region from the conserved cysteine to phenylalanine. Clonality was calculated as 1 minus Shannon entropy normalized by log2 of the number of productive unique TCRs. Whether each scalp clone was CD4 or CD8 was inferred by checking scalp TCRbeta sequences against the CD4 and CD8 repertoires from sorted blood. TCRdb holds this immuneACCESS table with in-frame rearrangements only. Some clones are missing; in checked studies, unresolved V genes explain under half, and the rest has no known cause. That table furnishes V, J and clone size, whereas the DNA furnished D and trimming. This sample is represented by approximately 200,000 clones; 45% to 75% of them were singletons. Jointly, the top ten make up less than 3.5% of the sample.

Including cysteine and phenylalanine, the CDR3 has 15 amino acids. The entry retains the CDR3 DNA only, 45 bases that are in frame from base 1. Here V drops 2 bases and J drops 6 bases, and the junction holds 7 bases not matched to any gene. Per the germline V gene (reference sequence), GTSNPN is the CDR1 and SVGIG is the CDR2. As to this clone: Its antigen specificity is not known. No base quality information exists; no much larger clone differs at one position.

The sample's time point label, decoded: more than 3 weeks on oral tofacitinib. In the paper's terms, the treatment or condition label means: oral pan-JAK inhibitor, 5-10 mg twice daily. Peripheral blood and lesional scalp punch biopsies were obtained from patients with alopecia areata. After PBMCs were isolated by density centrifugation and stained for CD3, CD4 and CD8, a FACSAria was used to sort CD4+ and CD8+ T cells. This receptor was obtained from a human donor with alopecia areata. Sample: CD4+ T cells sorted from blood, taken at week 4, from a patient treated with tofacitinib. This receptor chain uses TRBV30 and TRBJ1-4; the junction holds 9 bases that match TRBD1. At the DNA level, the sequence is TGTGCCTGGAGTCGACGGGACAGGGAAGATGAAAAACTGTTTTTT. This is translated as CAWSRRDREDEKLFF.